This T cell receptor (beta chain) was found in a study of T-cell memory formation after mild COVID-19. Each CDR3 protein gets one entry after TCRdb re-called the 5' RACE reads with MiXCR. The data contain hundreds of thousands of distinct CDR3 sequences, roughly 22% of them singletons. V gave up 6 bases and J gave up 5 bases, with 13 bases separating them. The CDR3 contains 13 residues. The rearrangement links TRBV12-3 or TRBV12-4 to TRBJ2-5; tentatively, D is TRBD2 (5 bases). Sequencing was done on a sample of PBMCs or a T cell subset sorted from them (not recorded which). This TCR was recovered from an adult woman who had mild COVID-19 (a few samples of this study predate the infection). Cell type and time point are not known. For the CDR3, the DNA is TGTGCCAGCAGCCGGATACCGGGGGAGACCCAGTACTTC. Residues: CASSRIPGETQYF.